These T cell receptor beta chains were read from a single sample in a study of cytomegalovirus exposure and HLA in healthy donors. Profiling relied on immunoSEQ multiplex PCR, and the TCRdb table lists in-frame clones only, not all of them. This table has about 200,000 clones, 79% appearing once. The sequenced sample consisted of PBMCs. These receptors were obtained from a woman in her 30s in good health and CMV-seropositive. CDR3s include the opening cysteine and the closing phenylalanine or tryptophan. D genes are given only for firm matches. Rows give clone size only sometimes, using once, few, many, or a class for an expanded clone.

V	J	size	D	DNA	CDR3
TRBV10-2	TRBJ2-3	NA	NA	TGCGCCAGCAGTGAGTCGATAATAGCGGTGGTTTTTAGGCAGTATTTT	CASSESIIAVVFRQYF
TRBV7-2	TRBJ1-2	NA	NA	TGTGCCAGCAGCGACCGTCAGGGGCCCCACTTCTATGGCTACACCTTC	CASSDRQGPHFYGYTF
TRBV12-5	TRBJ1-5	NA	TRBD1	TGTGCTAGTGGTTTGGTACTGTCAGGGGGCGTTCAGCCCCAGCATTTT	CASGLVLSGGVQPQHF
TRBV19	TRBJ2-7	NA	TRBD1	TGTGCCAGTAGCCGGGGACAGGGGGCTGCAATCGCCGACGAGCAGTACTTC	CASSRGQGAAIADEQYF
TRBV9	TRBJ1-4	few	NA	TGTGCCAGCAGCGCCCCGGGAGGGACTAATGAAAAACTGTTTTTT	CASSAPGGTNEKLFF
TRBV7-9	TRBJ2-7	NA	TRBD1	TGTGCCAGCAGCGGAGGTGGGGGACAGGGGGTGAGGTCCTACGAGCAGTACTTC	CASSGGGGQGVRSYEQYF
TRBV27	TRBJ1-2	NA	TRBD1	TGTGCCAGCAGTTTATACCGGGACAGCGCTATCTATGGCTACACCTTC	CASSLYRDSAIYGYTF
TRBV4-1	TRBJ1-1	NA	TRBD1	TGCGCCAGCAGCCACACCTGGACAGGGAGTCGGACTGAAGCTTTCTTT	CASSHTWTGSRTEAFF
TRBV6-1	TRBJ2-6	NA	NA	TGTGCCAGCAGTGAAGCCTGCTGGGCGCAAGGGGCCAACGTCCTGACTTTC	CASSEACWAQGANVLTF
TRBV9	TRBJ2-7	NA	TRBD1	TGTGCCAGCAGCAAAGGACAGGTGCCCTACGAGCAGTACTTC	CASSKGQVPYEQYF
TRBV9	TRBJ2-7	NA	TRBD1	TGTGCCAGCAGCGTAACCGGGACAGGGGTCGAGCAGTACTTC	CASSVTGTGVEQYF
TRBV7-8	TRBJ2-2	NA	TRBD1	TGTGCCAGCAGCTGGACAGGGTCGAACACCGGGGAGCTGTTTTTT	CASSWTGSNTGELFF
TRBV6-5	TRBJ2-5	NA	NA	TGTGCCAGCAGTTCCTGGGCAGGCGGGCGAGAGACCCAGTACTTC	CASSSWAGGRETQYF
TRBV7-2	TRBJ2-5	NA	NA	TGTGCCAGCAGCTTAAATCTCGGAGGGGGGGGAGAGACCCAGTACTTC	CASSLNLGGGGETQYF
TRBV11-2	TRBJ2-1	NA	TRBD2	TGTGCCAGCAGCTTAGGACTAGCGGGGGGGCCCTACAATGAGCAGTTCTTC	CASSLGLAGGPYNEQFF
TRBV6-1	TRBJ2-1	NA	TRBD1	TGTGCCAGCAGTACCGAGGACAGGGGCTACAATGAGCAGTTCTTC	CASSTEDRGYNEQFF
TRBV9	TRBJ2-1	NA	NA	TGTGCCAGCAGACCCCCCGGGATCTCCAATGAGCAGTTCTTC	CASRPPGISNEQFF
TRBV6-5	TRBJ2-7	NA	NA	TGTGCCAGCAAGCCGACAGACACCTACGAGCAGTACTTC	CASKPTDTYEQYF
TRBV18	TRBJ2-1	NA	TRBD2	TGTGCCAGCTCACCACGTCCGGGAGGGGCCTACAATGAGCAGTTCTTC	CASSPRPGGAYNEQFF
TRBV1	TRBJ1-4	NA	NA	TGCACCAGCAGCCAAGAGAGGGTCGGCAGGCGACGCCGAAAACTGTTTTTT	CTSSQERVGRRRRKLFF
TRBV14	TRBJ2-7	NA	NA	TGTGCCAGCAGCCAAGGAGTCGGAGCCGAGCAGTACTTC	CASSQGVGAEQYF
TRBV5-4	TRBJ1-1	NA	TRBD1	TGTGCCAGCAGCTCGCAGACAGGGATGAACACTGAAGCTTTCTTT	CASSSQTGMNTEAFF
TRBV4-2	TRBJ1-6	NA	NA	TGTGCCAGCAGCCCCCCATCAGGACAGAGAGATAATTCACCCCTCCACTTT	CASSPPSGQRDNSPLHF
TRBV9	TRBJ2-1	once	TRBD2	TGTGCCAGTGGACTAGCGGGGCCTAATGAGCAGTTCTTC	CASGLAGPNEQFF
TRBV2	TRBJ2-1	NA	TRBD1	TGTGCCAGCAGTTCGGGACAGGGGATTTTCCATGAGCAGTTCTTC	CASSSGQGIFHEQFF
TRBV5-1	TRBJ2-7	NA	TRBD2	TGCGCCAGCAGCCCGGTGGTTAGCGGGACGGGAGAGCAGTACTTC	CASSPVVSGTGEQYF
TRBV5-5	TRBJ2-1	NA	TRBD2	TGTGCCAGCAGCCGGAAACTAGCGGGAGGTGTCAATGAGCAGTTCTTC	CASSRKLAGGVNEQFF
TRBV5-1	TRBJ2-7	NA	TRBD2	TGCGCCAGCAGCTTGTACCCCCCCTCTAGCGGGGGCTCCTACGAGCAGTACTTC	CASSLYPPSSGGSYEQYF
TRBV4-3	TRBJ2-4	NA	TRBD1	TGCGCCAGCAGCCAAGGCACAGGGGAGTTCCGTTCCAAAAACATTCAGTACTTC	CASSQGTGEFRSKNIQYF